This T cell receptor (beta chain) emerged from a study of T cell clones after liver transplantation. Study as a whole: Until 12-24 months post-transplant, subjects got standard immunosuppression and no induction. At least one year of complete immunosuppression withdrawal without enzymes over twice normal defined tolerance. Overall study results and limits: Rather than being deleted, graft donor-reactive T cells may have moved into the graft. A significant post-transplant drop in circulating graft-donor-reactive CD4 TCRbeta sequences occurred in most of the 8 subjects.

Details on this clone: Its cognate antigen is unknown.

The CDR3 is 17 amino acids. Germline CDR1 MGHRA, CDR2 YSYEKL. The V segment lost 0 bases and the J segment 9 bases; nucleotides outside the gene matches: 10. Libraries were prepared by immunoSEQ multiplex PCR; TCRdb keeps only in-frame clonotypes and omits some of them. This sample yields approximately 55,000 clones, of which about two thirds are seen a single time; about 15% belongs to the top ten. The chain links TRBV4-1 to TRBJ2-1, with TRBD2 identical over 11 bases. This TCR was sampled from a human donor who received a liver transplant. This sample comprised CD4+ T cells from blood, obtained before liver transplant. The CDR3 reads CASSQELRTSGPFEQFF. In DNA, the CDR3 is TGCGCCAGCAGCCAAGAACTGAGGACTAGCGGGCCGTTTGAGCAGTTCTTC.